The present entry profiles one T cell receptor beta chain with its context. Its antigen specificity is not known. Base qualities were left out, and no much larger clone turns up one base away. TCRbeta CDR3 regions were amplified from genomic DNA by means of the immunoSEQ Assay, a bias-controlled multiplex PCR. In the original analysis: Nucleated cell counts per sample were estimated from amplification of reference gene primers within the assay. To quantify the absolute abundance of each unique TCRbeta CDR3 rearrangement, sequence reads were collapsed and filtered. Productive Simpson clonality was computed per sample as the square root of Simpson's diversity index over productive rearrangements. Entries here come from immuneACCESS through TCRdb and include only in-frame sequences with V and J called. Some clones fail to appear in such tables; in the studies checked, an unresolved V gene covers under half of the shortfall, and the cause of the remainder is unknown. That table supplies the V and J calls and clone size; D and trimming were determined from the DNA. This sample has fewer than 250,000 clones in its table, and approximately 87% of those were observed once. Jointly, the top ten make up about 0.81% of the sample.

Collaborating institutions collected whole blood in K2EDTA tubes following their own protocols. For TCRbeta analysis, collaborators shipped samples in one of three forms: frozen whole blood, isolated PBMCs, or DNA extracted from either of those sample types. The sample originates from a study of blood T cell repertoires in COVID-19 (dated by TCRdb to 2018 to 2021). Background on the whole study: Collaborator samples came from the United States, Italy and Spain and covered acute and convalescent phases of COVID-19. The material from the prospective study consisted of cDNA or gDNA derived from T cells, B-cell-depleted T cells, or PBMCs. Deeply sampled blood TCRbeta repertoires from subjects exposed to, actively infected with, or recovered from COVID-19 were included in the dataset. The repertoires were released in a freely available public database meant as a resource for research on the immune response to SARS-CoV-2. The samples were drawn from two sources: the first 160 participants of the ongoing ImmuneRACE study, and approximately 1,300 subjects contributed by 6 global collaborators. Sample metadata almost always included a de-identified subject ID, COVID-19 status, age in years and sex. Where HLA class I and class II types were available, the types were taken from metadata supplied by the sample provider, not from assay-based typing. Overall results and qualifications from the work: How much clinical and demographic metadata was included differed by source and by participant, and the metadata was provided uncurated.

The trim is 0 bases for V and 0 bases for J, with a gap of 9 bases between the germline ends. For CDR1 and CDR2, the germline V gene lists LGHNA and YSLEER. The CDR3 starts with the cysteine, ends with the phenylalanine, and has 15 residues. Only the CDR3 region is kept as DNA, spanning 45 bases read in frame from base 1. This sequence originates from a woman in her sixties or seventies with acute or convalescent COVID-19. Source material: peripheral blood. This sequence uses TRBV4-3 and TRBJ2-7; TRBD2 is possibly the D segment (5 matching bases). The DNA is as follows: TGCGCCAGCAGCCAAGAACTGGGGAGCTCCTACGAGCAGTACTTC. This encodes CASSQELGSSYEQYF.